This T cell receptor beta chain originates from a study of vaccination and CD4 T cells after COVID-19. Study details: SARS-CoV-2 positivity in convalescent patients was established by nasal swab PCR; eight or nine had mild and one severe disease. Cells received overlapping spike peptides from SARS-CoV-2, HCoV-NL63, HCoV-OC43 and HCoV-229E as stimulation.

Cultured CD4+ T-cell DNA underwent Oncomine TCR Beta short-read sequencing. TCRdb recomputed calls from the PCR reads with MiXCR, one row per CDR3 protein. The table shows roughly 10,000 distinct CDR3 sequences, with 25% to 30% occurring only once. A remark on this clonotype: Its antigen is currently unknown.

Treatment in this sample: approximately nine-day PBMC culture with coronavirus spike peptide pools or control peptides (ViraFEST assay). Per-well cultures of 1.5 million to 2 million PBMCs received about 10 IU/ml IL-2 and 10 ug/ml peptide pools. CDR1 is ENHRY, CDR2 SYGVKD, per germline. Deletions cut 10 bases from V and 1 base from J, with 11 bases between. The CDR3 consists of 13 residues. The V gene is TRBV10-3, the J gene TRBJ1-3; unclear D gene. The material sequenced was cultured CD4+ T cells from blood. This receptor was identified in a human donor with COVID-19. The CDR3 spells CAKQQLSGNTIYF. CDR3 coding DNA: TGTGCCAAGCAGCAACTATCTGGAAACACCATATATTTT.